This TCR beta chain was sequenced in a study of T-cell reconstitution after alpha-beta-depleted transplantation in children. Study-level findings and limits: About two months after transplant, alpha-beta T cells reportedly came from several hundred expanded graft clones. Several patients had high TCRbeta diversity at day 60; it came from surviving recipient T cells and thymic progenitors. The authors attributed T-cell counts and diversity one year after transplant mostly to newly produced T cells.

The library targeted TCRbeta and was prepared with unique molecular identifiers. Each CDR3 protein gets one entry after TCRdb re-called the PCR reads with MiXCR. The sample lists hundreds of thousands of distinct CDR3 sequences; around 13% were seen once. The CDR3 runs to 13 residues. The germline gives CDR1 DFQATT, CDR2 SNEGSKA (reference sequence). The V gene lost 6 bases and the J gene lost 8 bases, with 16 bases spanning the gap. Worth noting for this clonotype: Its antigen is currently unknown.

This chain joins TRBV20-1 and TRBJ2-2; D is unclear. Material: PBMCs, obtained before TCRalphabeta/CD19-depleted stem cell transplant. This TCR came from a girl aged 2-10 years with congenital amegakaryocytic thrombocytopenia, due to receive a stem cell transplant. The CDR3 coding sequence is TGCAGTGCCCCTAAGGGAACGGCGGGGGAGCTGTTTTTT. Its protein is CSAPKGTAGELFF.